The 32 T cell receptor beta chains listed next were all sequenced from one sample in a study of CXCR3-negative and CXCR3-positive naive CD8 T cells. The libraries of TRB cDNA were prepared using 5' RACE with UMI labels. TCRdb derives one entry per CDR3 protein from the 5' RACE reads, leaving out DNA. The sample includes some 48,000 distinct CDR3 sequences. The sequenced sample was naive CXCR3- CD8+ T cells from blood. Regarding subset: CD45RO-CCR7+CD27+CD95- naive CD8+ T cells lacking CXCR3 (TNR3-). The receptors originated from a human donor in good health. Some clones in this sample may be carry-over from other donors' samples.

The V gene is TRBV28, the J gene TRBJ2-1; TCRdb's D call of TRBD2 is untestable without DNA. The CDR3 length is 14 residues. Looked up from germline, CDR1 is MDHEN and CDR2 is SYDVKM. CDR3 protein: CASSLASGYNEQFF.

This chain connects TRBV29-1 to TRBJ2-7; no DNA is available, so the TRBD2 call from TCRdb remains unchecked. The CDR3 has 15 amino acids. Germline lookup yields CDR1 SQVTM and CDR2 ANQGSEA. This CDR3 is CSVGGVASGSYEQYF.

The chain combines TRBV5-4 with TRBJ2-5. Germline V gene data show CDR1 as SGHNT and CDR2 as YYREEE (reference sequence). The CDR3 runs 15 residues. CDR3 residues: CASSRTGGGQETQYF.

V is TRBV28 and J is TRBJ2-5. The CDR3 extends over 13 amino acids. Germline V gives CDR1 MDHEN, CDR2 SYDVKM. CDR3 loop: CASSEESQETQYF.

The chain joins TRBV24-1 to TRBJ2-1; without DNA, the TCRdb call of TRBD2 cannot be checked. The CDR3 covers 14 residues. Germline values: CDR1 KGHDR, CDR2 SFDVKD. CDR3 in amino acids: CATSRGLENNEQFF.

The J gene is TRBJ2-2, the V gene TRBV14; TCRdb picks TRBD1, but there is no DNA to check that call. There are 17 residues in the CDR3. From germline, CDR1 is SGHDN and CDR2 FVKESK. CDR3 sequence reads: CASSQDWGGAPDGELFF.

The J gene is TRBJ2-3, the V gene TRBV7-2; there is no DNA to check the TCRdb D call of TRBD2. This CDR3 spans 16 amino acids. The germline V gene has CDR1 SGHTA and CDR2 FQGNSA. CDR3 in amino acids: CASSFLAGHSTDTQYF.

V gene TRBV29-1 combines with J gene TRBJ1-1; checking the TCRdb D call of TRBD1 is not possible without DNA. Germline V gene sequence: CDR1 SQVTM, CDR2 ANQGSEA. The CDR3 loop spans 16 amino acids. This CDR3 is CSVGQGVRNYDTEAFF.

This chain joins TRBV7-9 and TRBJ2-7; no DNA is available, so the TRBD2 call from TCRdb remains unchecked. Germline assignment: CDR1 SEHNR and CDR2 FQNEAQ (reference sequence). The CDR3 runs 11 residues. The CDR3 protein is CASSSPHEQYF. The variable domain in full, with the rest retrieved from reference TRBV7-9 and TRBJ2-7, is DTGVSQNPRHKITKRGQNVTFRCDPISEHNRLYWYRQTLGQGPEFLTYFQNEAQLEKSRLLSDRFSAERPKGSFSTLEIQRTEQGDSAMYLCASSSPHEQYFGPGTRLTVT.

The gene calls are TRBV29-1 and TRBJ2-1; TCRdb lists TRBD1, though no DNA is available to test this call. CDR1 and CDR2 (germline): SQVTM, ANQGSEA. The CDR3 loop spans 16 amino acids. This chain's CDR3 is CSVEIRGNFIYNEQFF.

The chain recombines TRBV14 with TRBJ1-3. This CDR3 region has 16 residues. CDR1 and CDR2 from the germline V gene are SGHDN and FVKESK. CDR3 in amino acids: CASSHPRDYSGNTIYF. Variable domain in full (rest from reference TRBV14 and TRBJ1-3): EAGVTQFPSHSVIEKGQTVTLRCDPISGHDNLYWYRRVMGKEIKFLLHFVKESKQDESGMPNNRFLAERTGGTYSTLKVQPAELEDSGVYFCASSHPRDYSGNTIYFGEGSWLTVV.

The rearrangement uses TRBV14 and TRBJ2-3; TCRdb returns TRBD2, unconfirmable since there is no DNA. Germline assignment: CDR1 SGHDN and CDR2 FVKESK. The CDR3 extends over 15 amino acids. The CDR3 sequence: CASSQGPPSGDTQYF.

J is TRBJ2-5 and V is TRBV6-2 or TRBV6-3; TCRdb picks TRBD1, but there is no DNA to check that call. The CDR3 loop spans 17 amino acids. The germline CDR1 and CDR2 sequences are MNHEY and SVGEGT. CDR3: CASSYDRRQGFQETQYF.

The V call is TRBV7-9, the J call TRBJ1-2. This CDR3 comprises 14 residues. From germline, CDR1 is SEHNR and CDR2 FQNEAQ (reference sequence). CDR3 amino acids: CASSLVQIFYGYTF.

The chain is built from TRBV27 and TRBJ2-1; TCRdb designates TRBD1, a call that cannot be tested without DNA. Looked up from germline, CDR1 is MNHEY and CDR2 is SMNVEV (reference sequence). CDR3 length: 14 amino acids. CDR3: CASSLVVGHNEQFF.

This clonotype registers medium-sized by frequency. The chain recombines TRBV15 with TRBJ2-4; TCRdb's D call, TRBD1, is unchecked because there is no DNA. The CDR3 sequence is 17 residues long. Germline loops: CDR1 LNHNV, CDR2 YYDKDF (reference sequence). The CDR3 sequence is CATSKPGTGQAKNIQYF.

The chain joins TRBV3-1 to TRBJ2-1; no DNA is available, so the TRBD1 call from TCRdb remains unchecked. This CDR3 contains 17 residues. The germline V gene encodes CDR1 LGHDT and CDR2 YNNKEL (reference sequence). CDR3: CASSSYTTGIRYNEQFF.

CDR3 residues: CASGRTTEDTQYF. This rearrangement joins TRBV12-5 to TRBJ2-3. Germline CDR1 is LGHNT and CDR2 is FRNRAP. This CDR3 has 13 amino acids.

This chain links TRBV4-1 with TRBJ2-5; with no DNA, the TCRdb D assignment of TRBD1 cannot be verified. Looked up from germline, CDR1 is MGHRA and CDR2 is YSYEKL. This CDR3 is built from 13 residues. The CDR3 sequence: CASSQQGWETQYF.

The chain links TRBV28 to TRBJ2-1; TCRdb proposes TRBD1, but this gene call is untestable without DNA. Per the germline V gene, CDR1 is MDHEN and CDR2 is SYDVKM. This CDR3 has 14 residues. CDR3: CASSMTGLGNEQFF.

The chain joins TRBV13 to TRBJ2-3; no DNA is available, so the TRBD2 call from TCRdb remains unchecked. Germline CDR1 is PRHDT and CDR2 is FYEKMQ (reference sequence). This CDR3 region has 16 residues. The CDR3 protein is CASSSNGGGSTDTQYF.

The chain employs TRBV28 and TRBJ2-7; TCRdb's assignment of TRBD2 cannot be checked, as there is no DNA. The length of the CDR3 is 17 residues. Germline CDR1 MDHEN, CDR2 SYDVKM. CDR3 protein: CASRTETGVGPSYEQYF. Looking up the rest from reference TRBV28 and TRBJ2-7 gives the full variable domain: DVKVTQSSRYLVKRTGEKVFLECVQDMDHENMFWYRQDPGLGLRLIYFSYDVKMKEKGDIPEGYSVSREKKERFSLILESASTNQTSMYLCASRTETGVGPSYEQYFGPGTRLTVT.

The CDR3 spells CSARALNRVGNTEAFF. J is TRBJ1-1 and V is TRBV20-1; TCRdb indicates TRBD1, and absent DNA this call remains unverified. Germline CDR1 DFQATT, CDR2 SNEGSKA (reference sequence). The CDR3 consists of 16 residues.

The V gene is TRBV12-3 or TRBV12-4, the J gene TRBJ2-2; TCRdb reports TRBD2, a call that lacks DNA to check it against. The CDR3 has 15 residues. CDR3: CASLRSGRADGELFF.

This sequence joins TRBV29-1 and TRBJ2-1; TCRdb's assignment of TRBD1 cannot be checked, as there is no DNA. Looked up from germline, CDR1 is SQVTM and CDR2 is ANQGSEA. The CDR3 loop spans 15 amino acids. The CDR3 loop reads CSVPPPGQLYNEQFF.

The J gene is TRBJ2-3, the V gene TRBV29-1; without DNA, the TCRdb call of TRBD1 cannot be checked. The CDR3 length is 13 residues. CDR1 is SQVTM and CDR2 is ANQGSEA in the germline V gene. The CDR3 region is CSVGGGATDTQYF.

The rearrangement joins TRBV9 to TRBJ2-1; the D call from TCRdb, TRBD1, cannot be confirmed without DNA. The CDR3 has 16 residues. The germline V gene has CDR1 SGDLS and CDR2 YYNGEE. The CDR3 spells CASSVEGGVIYNEQFF.

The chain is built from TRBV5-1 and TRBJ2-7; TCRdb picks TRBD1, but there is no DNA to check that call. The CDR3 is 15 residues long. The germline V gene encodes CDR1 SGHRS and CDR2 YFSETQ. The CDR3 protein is CASSLDPGVEYEQYF. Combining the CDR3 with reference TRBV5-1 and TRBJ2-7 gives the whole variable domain KAGVTQTPRYLIKTRGQQVTLSCSPISGHRSVSWYQQTPGQGLQFLFEYFSETQRNKGNFPGRFSGRQFSNSRSEMNVSTLELGDSALYLCASSLDPGVEYEQYFGPGTRLTVT.

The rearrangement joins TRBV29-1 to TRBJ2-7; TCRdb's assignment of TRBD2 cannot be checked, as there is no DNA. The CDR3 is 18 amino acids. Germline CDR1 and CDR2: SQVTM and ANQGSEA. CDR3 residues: CSVSRGLAGGYLSYEQYF.

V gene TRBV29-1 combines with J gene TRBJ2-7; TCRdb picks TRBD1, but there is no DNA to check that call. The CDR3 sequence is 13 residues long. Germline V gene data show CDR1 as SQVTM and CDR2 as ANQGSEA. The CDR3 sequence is CSVGQGSSYEQYF.

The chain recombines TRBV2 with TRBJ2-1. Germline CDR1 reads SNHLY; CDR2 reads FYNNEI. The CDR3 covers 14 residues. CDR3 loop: CASSEGGSFNEQFF.

CDR3 amino acids: CATSNLAGGNEQFF. The chain employs TRBV15 and TRBJ2-1; TCRdb indicates TRBD2, and absent DNA this call remains unverified. The CDR3 has 14 residues. In germline, CDR1 is LNHNV, CDR2 YYDKDF (reference sequence).